A single sample is the source of the 30 T cell receptor beta chains below, sequenced in a study of blood T cells in healthy people across ages. A J-beta primer mix and a sample-barcoded 5' primer were used in a second PCR of about 7 to 12 cycles. TCRdb ran MiXCR on the 5' RACE reads and lists one entry per CDR3 protein. This sample has approximately 2,000,000 distinct CDR3 sequences, with roughly two fifths found just once. The sample consisted of blood. The receptors derive from a human donor in good health.

This clonotype was seen a handful of times. The CDR3 DNA reads as TGTGCCAGTAGTAAGTCTAGTGGTTCACTCCGGGATACGCAGTATTTT. Translating it yields CASSKSSGSLRDTQYF. This chain connects TRBV19 to TRBJ2-3, with D uncertain. This CDR3 contains 16 residues. CDR1 is LNHDA, CDR2 SQIVND, per germline (reference sequence). V lost 4 bases, J lost 6 bases, and 20 bases lay in between.

The chain is built from TRBV12-3 or TRBV12-4 and TRBJ2-1, with 8 bases matching TRBD2. The CDR3 covers 19 residues. The V and J ends lost 6 bases and 0 bases, in that order; junction bases with no gene match: 16. In DNA, the CDR3 is TGTGCCAGCAGGGGGGATAGCGGGGCTAAGACGAGCTCCTACAATGAGCAGTTCTTC. It is translated as CASRGDSGAKTSSYNEQFF.

The chain recombines TRBV6-1 with TRBJ2-3; D gene ambiguous. The CDR3 extends over 13 amino acids. Per the germline V gene, CDR1 is MNHNS and CDR2 is SASEGT. The V end lost 4 bases, the J end lost 6 bases, and 11 bases lay between the germline ends. Here the CDR3 DNA reads TGTGCCAGCAGTGTTCGGGCGTGGGATACGCAGTATTTT. It specifies CASSVRAWDTQYF.

This clonotype showed up just a few times. This chain uses TRBV20-1 with TRBJ2-7, with 7 bases identical to TRBD1. The CDR3 contains 13 residues. With V trimmed by 7 bases and J by 2 bases, 8 bases remained unmatched. CDR1 is DFQATT, CDR2 SNEGSKA, per germline (reference sequence). CDR3 protein: CSVPRTGTYEQYF. CDR3 nucleotide sequence: TGCAGTGTCCCCCGGACAGGTACCTACGAGCAGTACTTC.

V gene TRBV5-1 combines with J gene TRBJ1-2, with D possibly matching TRBD1 (6 bases). This CDR3 is built from 13 residues. CDR1 is SGHRS, CDR2 YFSETQ, per germline. V dropped 2 bases and J dropped 7 bases, with 12 bases sitting between them. The CDR3 reads CASSFRGESGYTF. CDR3 nucleotides: TGCGCCAGCAGCTTCAGGGGAGAAAGTGGCTACACCTTC.

The chain has TRBV10-3 and TRBJ1-1; D call uncertain. Trimming pared 6 bases from V and 5 bases from J, leaving 13 bases between. The CDR3 sequence is 13 residues long. Per the germline V gene, CDR1 is ENHRY and CDR2 is SYGVKD. DNA of the CDR3: TGTGCCATCAGCTCGGGCAGAGGGACTGAAGCTTTCTTT. As protein: CAISSGRGTEAFF.

The genes are TRBV27 and TRBJ2-5; weak D call: TRBD1 (6 bases). The CDR3 is 15 amino acids. V was trimmed by 8 bases and J by 0 bases, leaving 16 bases between them. Germline CDR1 reads MNHEY; CDR2 reads SMNVEV (reference sequence). CDR3 in amino acids: CASAKDTGYQETQYF. CDR3 nucleotides: TGTGCCAGCGCCAAGGATACAGGGTACCAAGAGACCCAGTACTTC.

This clonotype was observed a handful of times. The chain carries TRBV24-1 and TRBJ1-2; TRBD1 aligns across 8 bases. Germline trimming cut 6 bases from V and 7 bases from J; bases unmatched to any gene: 9. The CDR3 is 14 residues long. From germline, CDR1 is KGHDR and CDR2 SFDVKD. DNA for the CDR3: TGTGCCACCAGTCCCCAGGACAGGGCAGGTGGCTACACCTTC. This encodes CATSPQDRAGGYTF.

The rearrangement links TRBV29-1 to TRBJ1-5; possible D gene TRBD1, 5 bases. This CDR3 contains 16 residues. V gave up 4 bases and J gave up 0 bases, with 16 bases separating them. From germline, CDR1 is SQVTM and CDR2 ANQGSEA. CDR3 sequence: CSVAPQGSGSNQPQHF. The CDR3 DNA reads as TGCAGCGTTGCCCCCCAGGGTTCTGGTAGCAATCAGCCCCAGCATTTT. Full variable domain (outside the CDR3, taken from reference TRBV29-1 and TRBJ1-5): SAVISQKPSRDICQRGTSLTIQCQVDSQVTMMFWYRQQPGQSLTLIATANQGSEATYESGFVIDKFPISRPNLTFSTLTVSNMSPEDSSIYLCSVAPQGSGSNQPQHFGDGTRLSIL.

The chain combines TRBV6-5 with TRBJ2-7; maybe TRBD1 (7 bases). Germline CDR1 and CDR2: MNHEY and SVGAGI. V was trimmed by 5 bases and J by 4 bases, leaving 18 bases between them. This CDR3 has 15 amino acids. CDR3: CASSRTAGGPYEQYF. The CDR3 coding sequence is TGTGCCAGCAGTAGAACGGCAGGGGGGCCTTACGAGCAGTACTTC.

This clonotype has only a few counts. The genes are TRBV6-1 and TRBJ2-1, with TRBD2 matching 9 bases. Trimming at V came to 7 bases and at J to 2 bases, leaving 3 bases not matched to a gene. Per germline, CDR1 MNHNS and CDR2 SASEGT. The CDR3 is 14 residues long. CDR3 loop: CASTKRGAYNEQFF. In DNA, the CDR3 is TGTGCCAGCACCAAGCGGGGGGCCTACAATGAGCAGTTCTTC.

The chain couples TRBV12-3 or TRBV12-4 to TRBJ2-2; TRBD1 matches at 11 bases. This CDR3 contains 17 residues. The V segment lost 3 bases and the J segment 4 bases; nucleotides outside the gene matches: 7. In DNA, the CDR3 is TGTGCCAGCAGTTTTAGAGTAGGGACAGGGGGCACCGGGGAGCTGTTTTTT. Its translation is CASSFRVGTGGTGELFF.

The J gene is TRBJ1-6, the V gene TRBV7-2, with TRBD1 as a possible D gene (6 bases). The CDR3 runs 16 residues. Germline V lookup: CDR1 SGHTA, CDR2 FQGNSA. With 5 bases removed from V and 9 bases from J, the gap between germline ends came to 20 bases. CDR3 region: CASSLRSHRAGSPLHF. The CDR3, as DNA: TGTGCCAGCAGCCTTCGATCCCACAGGGCTGGTTCACCCCTCCACTTT. Based on the CDR3 plus reference TRBV7-2 and TRBJ1-6, the full variable domain is GAGVSQSPSNKVTEKGKDVELRCDPISGHTALYWYRQSLGQGLEFLIYFQGNSAPDKSGLPSDRFSAERTGGSVSTLTIQRTQQEDSAVYLCASSLRSHRAGSPLHFGNGTRLTVT.

Notes on this clonotype: This clone may be a read error of a much larger clone one base away. This rearrangement joins TRBV20-1 to TRBJ2-1; D may be TRBD2 (5 bases). The CDR3 contains 14 residues. Germline CDR1 is DFQATT and CDR2 is SNEGSKA (reference sequence). CDR3 sequence: CSASMPGDYNGQFF. Written as DNA, the CDR3 is TGCAGTGCTAGTATGCCCGGGGATTACAATGGGCAGTTCTTC.

The chain combines TRBV6-5 with TRBJ1-2; 7 nucleotides match TRBD1. There are 14 residues in the CDR3. Looked up from germline, CDR1 is MNHEY and CDR2 is SVGAGI. V dropped 6 bases and J dropped 8; count of bases not matched to a gene: 12. The CDR3 DNA reads TGTGCCAGCAGCGAAGAGACAGGGTTGGGGGGCTACACCTTC. Its translation is CASSEETGLGGYTF.

The chain combines TRBV6-2 or TRBV6-3 with TRBJ1-5; D possibly corresponds to TRBD1 (5 bases). This CDR3 comprises 14 residues. Germline V CDR1 and CDR2: MNHEY, SVGEGT. V dropped 1 base and J dropped 5 bases, with 9 bases sitting between them. DNA of the CDR3: TGTGCCAGCAGTTACTTTGACAGTGATCAGCCCCAGCATTTT. Translated: CASSYFDSDQPQHF.

The chain employs TRBV6-5 and TRBJ2-4, with D unclear. The tail of the sequence fits TRBJ2-7 better, so the J call may be wrong. Germline V CDR1 and CDR2: MNHEY, SVGAGI. This CDR3 contains 13 residues. The CDR3 nucleotides are TGTGCCAGCAGCTCAGGACCTTCTTTCGAGCAGTACTTC. This sequence encodes CASSSGPSFEQYF.

The chain couples TRBV11-1 to TRBJ2-1; 10 positions agree with TRBD1. The germline V gene has CDR1 SGHAT and CDR2 FQDESV (reference sequence). The ends lost 9 bases at V and 4 bases at J; junction bases unmatched: 12. The CDR3 has 16 residues. The CDR3 reads CASSNPGTGAYNEQFF. In DNA, the CDR3 is TGTGCCAGTTCCAACCCCGGGACAGGGGCGTACAATGAGCAGTTCTTC.

About this clonotype itself: One end of the junction varies from germline; a read error may be responsible. This chain links TRBV13 with TRBJ2-4, with D perhaps TRBD1 (6 bases). CDR1 and CDR2 from the germline V gene are PRHDT and FYEKMQ (reference sequence). CDR3 length: 13 residues. The CDR3 DNA reads as TGTGTCAGCAGCATACAGGGAATAGGGGAGCAGTACTTC. Translating it yields CVSSIQGIGEQYF.

The DNA for the CDR3 is TGTGCCAGCAGCCCTCAAGGGGTGGCCGAAGCTTTCTTT. Encoded protein: CASSPQGVAEAFF. The rearrangement uses TRBV7-3 and TRBJ1-1, with D perhaps TRBD1 (5 bases). CDR3 size: 13 residues. Germline CDR1 and CDR2: SGHTA and FQGTGA. Trimming left V 5 bases short and J 8 bases short, with 15 bases between.

The chain recombines TRBV7-3 with TRBJ1-2; unclear D gene. Deletions cut 1 base from V and 0 bases from J, with 9 bases between. This CDR3 is built from 15 residues. Looked up from germline, CDR1 is SGHTA and CDR2 is FQGTGA. In DNA, the CDR3 is TGTGCCAGCAGCTTAAGCCACAATCCTAACTATGGCTACACCTTC. It specifies CASSLSHNPNYGYTF.

This sequence joins TRBV5-8 and TRBJ2-7; D perhaps matches TRBD2 (5 bases). This CDR3 contains 14 residues. Trimming removed 2 bases at V and 1 base at J, with 10 bases between. CDR1 is SGHTS, CDR2 YDEGEE, per germline. CDR3 DNA sequence: TGTGCCAGCAGCTTAATGAGGGCATCCTACGAGCAGTACTTC. Its protein is CASSLMRASYEQYF.

This clonotype was found a few times. The chain uses TRBV6-2 or TRBV6-3 and TRBJ2-7; 8 bases line up with TRBD2. Germline V gene sequence: CDR1 MNHEY, CDR2 SVGEGT. V was clipped by 2 bases and J by 3 bases; unmatched bases: 12. This CDR3 contains 17 residues. CDR3 nucleotide sequence: TGTGCCAGCAGTTACGACAGCGCGGGGGGACTGAACTACGAGCAGTACTTC. This sequence encodes CASSYDSAGGLNYEQYF.

The chain uses TRBV28 and TRBJ2-7, with TRBD2 matching over 7 bases. CDR1 and CDR2 from the germline V gene are MDHEN and SYDVKM. The CDR3 sequence is 13 residues long. The junction had 11 bases not matched to a gene; V was cut back by 8 bases and J by 7 bases. CDR3 bases: TGTGCCAGCTTTTCCTCGGGGGGAAGGGAGCAGTACTTC. Its protein product is CASFSSGGREQYF.

The chain uses TRBV24-1 and TRBJ2-1; either TRBD1 or TRBD2 may supply D (5 bases each). CDR3 length equals 18 residues. V was pared by 1 base and J by 0 bases, with 15 bases between. CDR1 and CDR2 (germline): KGHDR, SFDVKD. The CDR3 here is CATSDFKYGGSSYNEQFF. CDR3 nucleotides: TGTGCCACCAGTGATTTTAAGTATGGGGGAAGCTCCTACAATGAGCAGTTCTTC.

The chain employs TRBV4-1 and TRBJ2-1; D remains unclear. V was shortened by 1 base and J by 0 bases, with 13 bases between the two germline ends. Germline CDR1 and CDR2: MGHRA and YSYEKL. The CDR3 has 17 residues. The CDR3: CASSQVLGLSSYNEQFF. DNA of the CDR3: TGCGCCAGCAGCCAAGTGTTAGGTTTATCCTCCTACAATGAGCAGTTCTTC.

This clonotype was seen a few times. The CDR3 is CASISSGRLQETQYF. As DNA, the CDR3 is TGTGCCAGCATCTCTTCAGGGAGGCTCCAAGAGACCCAGTACTTC. The chain employs TRBV28 and TRBJ2-5; D is perhaps TRBD2 (6 bases). Germline CDR1 and CDR2: MDHEN and SYDVKM. With 7 bases removed from V and 1 base from J, the gap between germline ends came to 16 bases. This CDR3 has 15 amino acids.

This sequence joins TRBV4-3 and TRBJ2-5, with 10 bases lining up with TRBD2. The J call may be incorrect, as the DNA end agrees better with TRBJ2-1. Germline V CDR1 and CDR2: LGHNA, YSLEER. The CDR3 is 17 residues long. This CDR3 is CASSQEISGGAQETQFF. In DNA, the CDR3 is TGCGCCAGCAGCCAAGAGATAAGCGGGGGGGCTCAAGAGACCCAGTTCTTC.

In this sample, this clonotype turned up a few times. The junction and the germline gene differ at one end; a read error may be behind it. This chain uses TRBV5-1 with TRBJ2-4; TRBD1 matches at 10 bases. Looked up from germline, CDR1 is SGHRS and CDR2 is YFSETQ. This CDR3 region has 14 residues. The CDR3 spells CASSPRDRGNIRYF. The CDR3 DNA is TGCGCCAGCAGCCCCCGGGACAGGGGAAACATTCGGTACTTC.

The V gene is TRBV7-2, the J gene TRBJ2-7, with 9 bases aligning to TRBD1. V shed 5 bases, J shed 3 bases, and the junction held 8 bases outside the gene matches. Per germline, CDR1 SGHTA and CDR2 FQGNSA. The length of the CDR3 is 15 residues. CDR3 sequence reads: CASSERTGVDYEQYF. The CDR3 DNA is TGTGCCAGCAGCGAACGGACAGGGGTAGACTACGAGCAGTACTTC.